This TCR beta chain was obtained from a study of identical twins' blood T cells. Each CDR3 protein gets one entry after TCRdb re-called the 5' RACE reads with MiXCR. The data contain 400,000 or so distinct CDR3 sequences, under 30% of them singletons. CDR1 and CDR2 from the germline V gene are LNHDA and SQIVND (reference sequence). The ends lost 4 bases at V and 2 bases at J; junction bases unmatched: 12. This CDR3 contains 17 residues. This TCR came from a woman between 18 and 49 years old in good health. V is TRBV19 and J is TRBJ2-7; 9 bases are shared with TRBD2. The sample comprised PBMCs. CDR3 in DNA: TGTGCCAGTAGTAGGAGGACAGGACTAGCGTCAACCTACGAGCAGTACTTC. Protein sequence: CASSRRTGLASTYEQYF.